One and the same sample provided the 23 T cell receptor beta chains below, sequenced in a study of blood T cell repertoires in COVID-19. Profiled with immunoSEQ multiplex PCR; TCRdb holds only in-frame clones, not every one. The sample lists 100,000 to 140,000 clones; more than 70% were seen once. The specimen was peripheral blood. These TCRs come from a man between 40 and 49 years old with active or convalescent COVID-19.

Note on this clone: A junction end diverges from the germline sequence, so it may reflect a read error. In DNA form, the CDR3 reads TGTGCCAGCAGCCTAGGGACAGAAGATTACGAGCAGTACTTC. It specifies CASSLGTEDYEQYF. The gene calls are TRBV13 and TRBJ2-7, with 7 bases matching TRBD1. CDR1 is PRHDT and CDR2 is FYEKMQ in the germline V gene (reference sequence). The CDR3 loop spans 14 amino acids.

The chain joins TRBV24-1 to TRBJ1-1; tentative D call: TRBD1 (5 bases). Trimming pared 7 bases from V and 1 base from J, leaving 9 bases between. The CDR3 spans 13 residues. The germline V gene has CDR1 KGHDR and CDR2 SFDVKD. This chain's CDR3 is CATRETGNTEAFF. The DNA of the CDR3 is TGTGCCACCAGAGAAACAGGGAACACTGAAGCTTTCTTT.

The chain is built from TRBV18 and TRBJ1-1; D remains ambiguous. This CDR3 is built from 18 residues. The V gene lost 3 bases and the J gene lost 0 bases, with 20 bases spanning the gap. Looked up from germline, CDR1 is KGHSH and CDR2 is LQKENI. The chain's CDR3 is CASSPGPGFTLVNTEAFF. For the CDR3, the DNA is TGTGCCAGCTCACCCGGCCCCGGGTTTACCCTGGTGAACACTGAAGCTTTCTTT.

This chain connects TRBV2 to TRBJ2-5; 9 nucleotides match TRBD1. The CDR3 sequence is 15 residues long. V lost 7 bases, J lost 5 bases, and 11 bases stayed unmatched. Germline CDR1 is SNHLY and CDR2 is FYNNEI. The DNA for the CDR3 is TGTGCCAGCACCATGGGACAGGGACTTGGGGAGACCCAGTACTTC. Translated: CASTMGQGLGETQYF.

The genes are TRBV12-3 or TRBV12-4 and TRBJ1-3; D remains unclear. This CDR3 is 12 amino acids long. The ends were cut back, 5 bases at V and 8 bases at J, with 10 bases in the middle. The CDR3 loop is CASSEVVHTIYF. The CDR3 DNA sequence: TGTGCCAGCAGTGAGGTAGTACACACCATATATTTT.

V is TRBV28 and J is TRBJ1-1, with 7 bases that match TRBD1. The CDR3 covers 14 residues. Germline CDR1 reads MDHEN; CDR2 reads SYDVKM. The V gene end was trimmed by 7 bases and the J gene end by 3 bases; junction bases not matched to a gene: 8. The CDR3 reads CASIDQGGYTEAFF. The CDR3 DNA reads TGTGCCAGCATTGACCAGGGGGGATACACTGAAGCTTTCTTT.

The CDR3 protein is CASSLGGLTYNEQFF. DNA for the CDR3: TGCGCCAGCAGCTTAGGCGGTTTGACCTACAATGAGCAGTTCTTC. This chain uses TRBV5-1 with TRBJ2-1; no definite D call. The germline gives CDR1 SGHRS, CDR2 YFSETQ. Trimming cost V 2 bases and J 2 bases, with 11 bases left between them. This CDR3 comprises 15 residues.

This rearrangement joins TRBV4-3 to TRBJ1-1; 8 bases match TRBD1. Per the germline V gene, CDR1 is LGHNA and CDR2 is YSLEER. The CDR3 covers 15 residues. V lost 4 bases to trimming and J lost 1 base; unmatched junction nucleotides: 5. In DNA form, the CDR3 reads TGCGCCAGCAGCCCGACAGGGGATGGGAACACTGAAGCTTTCTTT. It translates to CASSPTGDGNTEAFF.

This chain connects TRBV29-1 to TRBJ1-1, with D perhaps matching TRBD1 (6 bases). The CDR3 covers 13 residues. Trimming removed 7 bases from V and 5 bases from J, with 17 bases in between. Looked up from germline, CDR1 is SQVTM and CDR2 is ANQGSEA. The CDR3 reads CSAFQGRMTEAFF. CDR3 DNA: TGCAGCGCCTTCCAGGGGAGAATGACTGAAGCTTTCTTT.

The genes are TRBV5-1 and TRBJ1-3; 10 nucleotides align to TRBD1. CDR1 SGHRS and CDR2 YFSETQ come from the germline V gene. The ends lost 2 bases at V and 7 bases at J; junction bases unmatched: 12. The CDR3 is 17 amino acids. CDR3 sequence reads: CASSFSVPGQGSNTIYF. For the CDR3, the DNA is TGCGCCAGCAGCTTTTCCGTTCCGGGACAGGGGTCGAACACCATATATTTT. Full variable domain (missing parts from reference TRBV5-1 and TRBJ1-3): KAGVTQTPRYLIKTRGQQVTLSCSPISGHRSVSWYQQTPGQGLQFLFEYFSETQRNKGNFPGRFSGRQFSNSRSEMNVSTLELGDSALYLCASSFSVPGQGSNTIYFGEGSWLTVV.

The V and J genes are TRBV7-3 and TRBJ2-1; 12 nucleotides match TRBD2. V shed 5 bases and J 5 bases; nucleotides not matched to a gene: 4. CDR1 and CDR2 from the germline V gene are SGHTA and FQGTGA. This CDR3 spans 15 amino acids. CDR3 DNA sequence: TGTGCCAGCAGCCCCGGACTAGCGGGGAACAATGAGCAGTTCTTC. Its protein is CASSPGLAGNNEQFF. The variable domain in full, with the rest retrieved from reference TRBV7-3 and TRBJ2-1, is GAGVSQTPSNKVTEKGKYVELRCDPISGHTALYWYRQSLGQGPEFLIYFQGTGAADDSGLPNDRFFAVRPEGSVSTLKIQRTERGDSAVYLCASSPGLAGNNEQFFGPGTRLTVL.

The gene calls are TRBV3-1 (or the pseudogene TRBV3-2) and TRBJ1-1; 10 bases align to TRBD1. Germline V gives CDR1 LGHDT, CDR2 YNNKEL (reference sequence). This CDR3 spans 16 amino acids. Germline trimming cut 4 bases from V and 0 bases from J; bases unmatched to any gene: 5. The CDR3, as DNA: TGTGCCAGCAGCCGCGGGACAGGGGTTTTGAACACTGAAGCTTTCTTT. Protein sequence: CASSRGTGVLNTEAFF.

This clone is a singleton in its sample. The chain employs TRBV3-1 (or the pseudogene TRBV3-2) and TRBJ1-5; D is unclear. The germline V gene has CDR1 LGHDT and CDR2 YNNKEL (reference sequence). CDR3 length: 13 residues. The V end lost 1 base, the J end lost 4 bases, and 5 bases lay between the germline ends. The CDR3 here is CASSQGVNQPQHF. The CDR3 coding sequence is TGTGCCAGCAGCCAAGGAGTAAATCAGCCCCAGCATTTT.

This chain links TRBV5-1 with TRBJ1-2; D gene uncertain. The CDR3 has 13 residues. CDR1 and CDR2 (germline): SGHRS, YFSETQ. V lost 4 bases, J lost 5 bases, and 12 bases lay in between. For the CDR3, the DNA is TGCGCCAGCAGCCCCGGACTATATTATGGCTACACCTTC. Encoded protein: CASSPGLYYGYTF.

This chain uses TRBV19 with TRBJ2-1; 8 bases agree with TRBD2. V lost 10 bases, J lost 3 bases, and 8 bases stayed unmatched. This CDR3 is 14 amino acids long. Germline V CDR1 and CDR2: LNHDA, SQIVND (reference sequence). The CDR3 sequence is CAIPTSAHYNEQFF. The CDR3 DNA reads TGTGCCATCCCGACTAGCGCGCACTACAATGAGCAGTTCTTC. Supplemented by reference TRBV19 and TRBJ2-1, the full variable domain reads DGGITQSPKYLFRKEGQNVTLSCEQNLNHDAMYWYRQDPGQGLRLIYYSQIVNDFQKGDIAEGYSVSREKKESFPLTVTSAQKNPTAFYLCAIPTSAHYNEQFFGPGTRLTVL.

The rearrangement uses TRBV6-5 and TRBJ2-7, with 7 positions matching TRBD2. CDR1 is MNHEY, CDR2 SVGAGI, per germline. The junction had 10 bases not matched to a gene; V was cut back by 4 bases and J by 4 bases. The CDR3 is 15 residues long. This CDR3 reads CASSSGWRENYEQYF. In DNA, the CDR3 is TGTGCCAGCAGTTCCGGCTGGCGGGAGAATTACGAGCAGTACTTC.

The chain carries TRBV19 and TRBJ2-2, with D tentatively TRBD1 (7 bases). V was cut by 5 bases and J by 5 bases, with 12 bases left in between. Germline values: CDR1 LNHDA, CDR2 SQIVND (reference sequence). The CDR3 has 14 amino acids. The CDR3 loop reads CASSVQGRTGELFF. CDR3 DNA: TGTGCCAGTAGTGTACAGGGGAGGACCGGGGAGCTGTTTTTT.

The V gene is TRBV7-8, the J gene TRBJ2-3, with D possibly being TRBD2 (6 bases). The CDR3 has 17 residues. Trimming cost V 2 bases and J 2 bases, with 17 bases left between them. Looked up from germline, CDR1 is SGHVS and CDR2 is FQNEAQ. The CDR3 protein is CASSLYGTAGITDTQYF. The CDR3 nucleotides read TGTGCCAGCAGCTTATACGGAACGGCGGGAATCACAGATACGCAGTATTTT. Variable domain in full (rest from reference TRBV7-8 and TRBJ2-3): GAGVSQSPRYKVAKRGQDVALRCDPISGHVSLFWYQQALGQGPEFLTYFQNEAQLDKSGLPSDRFFAERPEGSVSTLKIQRTQQEDSAVYLCASSLYGTAGITDTQYFGPGTRLTVL.

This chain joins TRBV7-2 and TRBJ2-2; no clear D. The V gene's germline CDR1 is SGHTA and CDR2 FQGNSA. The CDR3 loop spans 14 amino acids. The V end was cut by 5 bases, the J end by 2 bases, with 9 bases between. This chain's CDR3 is CASSHAPNTGELFF. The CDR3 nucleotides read TGTGCCAGCAGCCACGCGCCTAACACCGGGGAGCTGTTTTTT.

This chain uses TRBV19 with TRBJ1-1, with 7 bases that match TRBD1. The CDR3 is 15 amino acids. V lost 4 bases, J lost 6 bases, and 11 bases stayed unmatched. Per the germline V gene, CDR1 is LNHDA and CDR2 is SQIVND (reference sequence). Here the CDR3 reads CASSTVPGGRSEAFF. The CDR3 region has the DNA TGTGCCAGTAGTACGGTACCAGGGGGGAGGTCTGAAGCTTTCTTT.

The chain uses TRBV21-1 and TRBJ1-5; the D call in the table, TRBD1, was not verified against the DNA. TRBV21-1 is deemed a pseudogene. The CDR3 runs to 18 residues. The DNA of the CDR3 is TGTGCCAGCAGCAAAAGGGGACTGGACAGGGCCCGTAATCAGCCCCAGCATTTT. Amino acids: CASSKRGLDRARNQPQHF.

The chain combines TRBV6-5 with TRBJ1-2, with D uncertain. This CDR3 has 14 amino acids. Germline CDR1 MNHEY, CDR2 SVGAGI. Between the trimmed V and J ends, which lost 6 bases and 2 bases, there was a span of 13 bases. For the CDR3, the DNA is TGTGCCAGCAGCCCCAATGTCGGGAACTATGGCTACACCTTC. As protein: CASSPNVGNYGYTF.

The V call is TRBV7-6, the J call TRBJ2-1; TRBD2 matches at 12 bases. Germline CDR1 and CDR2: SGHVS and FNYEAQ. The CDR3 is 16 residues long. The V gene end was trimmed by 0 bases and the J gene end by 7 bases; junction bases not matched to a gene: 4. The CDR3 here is CASSLARLAGVNEQFF. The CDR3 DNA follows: TGTGCCAGCAGCTTAGCGAGACTAGCGGGAGTAAATGAGCAGTTCTTC.